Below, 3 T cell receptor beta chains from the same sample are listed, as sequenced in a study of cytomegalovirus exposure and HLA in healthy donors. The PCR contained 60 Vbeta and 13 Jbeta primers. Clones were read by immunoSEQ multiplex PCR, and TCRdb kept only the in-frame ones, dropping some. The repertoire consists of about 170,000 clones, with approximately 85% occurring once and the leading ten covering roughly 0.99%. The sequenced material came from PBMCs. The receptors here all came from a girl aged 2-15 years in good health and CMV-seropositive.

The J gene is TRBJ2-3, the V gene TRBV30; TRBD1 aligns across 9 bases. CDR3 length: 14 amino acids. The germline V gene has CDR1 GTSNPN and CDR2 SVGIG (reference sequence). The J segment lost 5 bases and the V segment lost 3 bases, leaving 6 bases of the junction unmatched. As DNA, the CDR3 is TGTGCCTGGAGCCACTTGGGACAGGGAGATACGCAGTATTTT. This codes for CAWSHLGQGDTQYF.

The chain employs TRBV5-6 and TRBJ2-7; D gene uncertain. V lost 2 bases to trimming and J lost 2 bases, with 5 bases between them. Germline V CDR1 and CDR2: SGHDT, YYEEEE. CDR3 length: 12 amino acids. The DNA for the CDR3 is TGTGCCAGCAGCTTAATTACCTACGAGCAGTACTTC. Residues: CASSLITYEQYF.

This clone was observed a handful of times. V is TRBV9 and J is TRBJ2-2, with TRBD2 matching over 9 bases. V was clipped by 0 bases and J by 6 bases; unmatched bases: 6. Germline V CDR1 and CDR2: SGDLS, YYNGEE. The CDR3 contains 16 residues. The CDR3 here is CASSVGLAGPAGELFF. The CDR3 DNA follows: TGTGCCAGCAGCGTAGGGCTAGCGGGGCCCGCCGGGGAGCTGTTTTTT. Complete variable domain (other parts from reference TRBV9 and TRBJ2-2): DSGVTQTPKHLITATGQRVTLRCSPRSGDLSVYWYQQSLDQGLQFLIQYYNGEERAKGNILERFSAQQFPDLHSELNLSSLELGDSALYFCASSVGLAGPAGELFFGEGSRLTVL.